The 18 T cell receptor beta chains presented below share a single source sample, sequenced in a study of T cells in Graves' hyperthyroidism and ophthalmopathy. Amplification of TCR beta CDR3 regions used RNA as the template. HTBI primers drove first-round RT-PCR of the TCR CDR3. In TCRdb, the multiplex PCR reads were re-called with MiXCR into one record per CDR3 protein. The repertoire holds hundreds of thousands of distinct CDR3 sequences, with roughly 46% as singletons. The sequenced material came from peripheral blood or thyroid tissue (not recorded which). All receptors derive from an adult man with Graves' disease, either hyperthyroidism or ophthalmopathy (not recorded which).

As to this clonotype: It may be a read error: a sequence one base away is much more abundant. The chain combines TRBV5-1 with TRBJ1-3, with D unresolved. Germline V gives CDR1 SGHRS, CDR2 YFSETQ. The CDR3 runs to 13 residues. CDR3 region: CASSLNLRNTTYF. As DNA, the CDR3 is TGCGCCAGCAGCTTGAATTTAAGGAACACCACATATTTT.

The V gene is TRBV15, the J gene TRBJ2-7; no firm D call. This CDR3 contains 12 residues. CDR1 is LNHNV and CDR2 is YYDKDF in the germline V gene (reference sequence). Trimming pared 3 bases from V and 1 base from J, leaving 4 bases between. The CDR3 sequence: CATSSQSYEQYF. The CDR3 DNA follows: TGTGCCACCAGCAGCCAGTCCTACGAGCAGTACTTC.

This clonotype turned up a few times. The J gene is TRBJ1-1, the V gene TRBV7-9, with a weak D call TRBD1 (5 bases). The CDR3 spans 11 residues. The V gene lost 5 bases and the J gene lost 14 bases, with 15 bases spanning the gap. Germline lookup yields CDR1 SEHNR and CDR2 FQNEAQ (reference sequence). In nucleotides, the CDR3 is TGTGCCAGCAGCCAATCAGGGCGGACATTCTTT. Translation gives CASSQSGRTFF.

This clonotype showed up just a few times. This chain uses TRBV9 with TRBJ1-4, with 8 bases fitting TRBD1. This CDR3 is built from 16 residues. Germline CDR1 reads SGDLS; CDR2 reads YYNGEE. Germline trimming cut 0 bases from V and 3 bases from J; bases unmatched to any gene: 4. The CDR3 reads CASSVGRGQANEKLFF. DNA for the CDR3: TGTGCCAGCAGCGTAGGCAGGGGGCAAGCTAATGAAAAACTGTTTTTT.

Ten or more counts support this clonotype. V gene TRBV10-3 combines with J gene TRBJ1-1; D not resolved. From germline, CDR1 is ENHRY and CDR2 SYGVKD. Trimming took off 10 bases at V and 0 bases at J, with 15 bases between the two ends. The CDR3 loop spans 14 amino acids. CDR3 nucleotides: TGTGCCACGTCCGCCCGGGCGCTGAACACTGAAGCTTTCTTT. Residues: CATSARALNTEAFF.

This clonotype was seen a few times. Here the CDR3 DNA reads TGTGCCAGCAGTTACCGCCGATTAGGGGGGGCGACGGGTCCCCAGCATTTT. Protein product: CASSYRRLGGATGPQHF. The chain combines TRBV9 with TRBJ1-5, with D perhaps matching TRBD1 (6 bases). Trimming pared 5 bases from V and 10 bases from J, leaving 28 bases between. This CDR3 is built from 17 residues. Germline V gene sequence: CDR1 SGDLS, CDR2 YYNGEE. Together with reference TRBV9 and TRBJ1-5, the CDR3 gives the full variable domain: DSGVTQTPKHLITATGQRVTLRCSPRSGDLSVYWYQQSLDQGLQFLIQYYNGEERAKGNILERFSAQQFPDLHSELNLSSLELGDSALYFCASSYRRLGGATGPQHFGDGTRLSIL.

About this clonotype: Its ends do not fully match the called genes, so a read error is possible. The chain joins TRBV5-1 to TRBJ2-2; D not certain. The CDR3 is made up of 15 amino acids. Per germline, CDR1 SGHRS and CDR2 YFSETQ. The CDR3 bases are TGTGCCAGCAGCTTAACATCAGGCTCCACCGGGGAGCTGTTTTTT. Amino acid sequence: CASSLTSGSTGELFF.

This clonotype was counted many times. The chain couples TRBV7-3 to TRBJ2-5; possibly TRBD2 for D (7 bases). V lost 2 bases to trimming and J lost 6 bases, with 16 bases between them. The CDR3 sequence is 15 residues long. The germline gives CDR1 SGHTA, CDR2 FQGTGA. CDR3 coding DNA: TGTGCCAGCAGCTTATCTGCGGGGGCGGCACAGACCCAGTACTTC. Its translation: CASSLSAGAAQTQYF.

This chain links TRBV6-5 with TRBJ1-5; unclear D gene. Germline V lookup: CDR1 MNHEY, CDR2 SVGAGI. Trimming shortened V by 6 bases and J by 0 bases, and 6 bases separated the two germline ends. This CDR3 is built from 13 residues. The CDR3, as DNA: TGTGCCAGCAGAGAAACTAGCAATCAGCCCCAGCATTTT. This sequence encodes CASRETSNQPQHF.

This clonotype appeared many times. This chain uses TRBV6-1 with TRBJ2-5; 12 nucleotides line up with TRBD2. CDR1 is MNHNS, CDR2 SASEGT, per germline. The J segment lost 5 bases and the V segment lost 3 bases, leaving 7 bases of the junction unmatched. This CDR3 comprises 16 residues. In nucleotides, the CDR3 is TGTGCCAGCAGTGACCTAGCGGGGGGGCGAGGTGAGACCCAGTACTTC. Its protein product is CASSDLAGGRGETQYF.

This clonotype was seen a few times. The V call is TRBV12-3 or TRBV12-4, the J call TRBJ1-4; the match to TRBD1 covers 9 bases. After removal of 7 bases from V and 8 bases from J, the junction contained 8 bases not matched to a gene. The CDR3 has 14 residues. Here the CDR3 DNA reads TGTGCCAGCAAACAGACAGGGGGACACGAAAAACTGTTTTTT. It encodes CASKQTGGHEKLFF.

Note on this clonotype: One end of the junction varies from germline; a read error may be responsible. The chain couples TRBV2 to TRBJ2-7; 8 bases map to TRBD2. CDR1 and CDR2 from the germline V gene are SNHLY and FYNNEI. This CDR3 has 14 residues. The CDR3 DNA reads TGTGGCAGCAGCTTAGCGCCGGGGGGGGGGGAGCAGTACTTC. As protein: CGSSLAPGGGEQYF.

The CDR3 bases are TGCAGTGCTAGTCAGGGAAACTATGGCTACACCTTC. It specifies CSASQGNYGYTF. This chain joins TRBV20-1 and TRBJ1-2; weak D call: TRBD1 (5 bases). The germline gives CDR1 DFQATT, CDR2 SNEGSKA (reference sequence). The length of the CDR3 is 12 residues. Trimming removed 3 bases at V and 2 bases at J, with 7 bases between.

The chain links TRBV7-6 to TRBJ1-1; D gene unclear. Deletions cut 11 bases from V and 8 bases from J, with 9 bases between. CDR3 length equals 9 residues. Germline assignment: CDR1 SGHVS and CDR2 FNYEAQ. CDR3 nucleotides: TGTGCCCAGACGGTCGAAGCTTTCTTT. Protein: CAQTVEAFF.

V usage is TRBV5-4 and J usage is TRBJ2-7; possibly TRBD1 for D (5 bases). Trimming stripped 0 bases from V and 0 bases from J, with 10 bases between. Germline CDR1 reads SGHNT; CDR2 reads YYREEE (reference sequence). The CDR3 length is 15 residues. Here the CDR3 DNA reads TGTGCCAGCAGCTTGGGGACAACCACCTCCTACGAGCAGTACTTC. Translated, it gives CASSLGTTTSYEQYF. Combining the CDR3 with reference TRBV5-4 and TRBJ2-7 gives the whole variable domain ETGVTQSPTHLIKTRGQQVTLRCSSQSGHNTVSWYQQALGQGPQFIFQYYREEENGRGNFPPRFSGLQFPNYSSELNVNALELDDSALYLCASSLGTTTSYEQYFGPGTRLTVT.

This clonotype appeared a few times. CDR3 in amino acids: CASSSYTPGPEGTQYF. In DNA form, the CDR3 reads TGTGCCAGCAGCAGCTACACTCCGGGGCCTGAGGGGACCCAGTACTTC. This chain uses TRBV7-9 with TRBJ2-5; D might be TRBD1 or TRBD2, each matching 5 bases. V dropped 5 bases and J dropped 7 bases, with 23 bases sitting between them. CDR3 size: 16 residues. Germline CDR1 is SEHNR and CDR2 is FQNEAQ (reference sequence).

This clonotype was observed at least ten times. The V and J genes are TRBV7-9 and TRBJ1-2; 9 bases align to TRBD1. Germline V gene lookup returns CDR1 SEHNR and CDR2 FQNEAQ (reference sequence). The CDR3 totals 14 residues. Trimming cost V 5 bases and J 6 bases; bases outside gene matches: 7. This CDR3 reads CASSPSDRGDGYTF. CDR3 in DNA: TGTGCCAGCAGCCCTTCGGACAGGGGAGATGGCTACACCTTC.

In its sample, this clonotype was seen a few times. The J gene is TRBJ1-1, the V gene TRBV19, with D unclear. This CDR3 is built from 14 residues. CDR1 is LNHDA, CDR2 SQIVND, per germline (reference sequence). The V gene lost 3 bases and the J gene lost 3 bases, with 11 bases spanning the gap. The CDR3 reads CASSIRPPYTEAFF. For the CDR3, the DNA is TGTGCCAGTAGTATCAGGCCACCGTACACTGAAGCTTTCTTT.